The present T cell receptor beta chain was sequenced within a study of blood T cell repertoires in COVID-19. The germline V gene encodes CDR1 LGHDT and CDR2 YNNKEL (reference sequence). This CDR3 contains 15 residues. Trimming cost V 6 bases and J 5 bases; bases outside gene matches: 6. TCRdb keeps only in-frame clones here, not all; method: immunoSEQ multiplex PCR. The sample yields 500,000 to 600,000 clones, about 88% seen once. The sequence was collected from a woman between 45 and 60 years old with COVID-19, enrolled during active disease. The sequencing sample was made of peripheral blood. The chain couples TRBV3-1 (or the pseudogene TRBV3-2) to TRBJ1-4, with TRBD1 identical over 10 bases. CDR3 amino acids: CASSRPGQGNEKLFF. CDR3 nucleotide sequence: TGTGCCAGCAGTCGGCCGGGACAGGGGAATGAAAAACTGTTTTTT.